Below, one T cell receptor beta chain is given with its context. CDR3 size: 18 residues. Germline assignment: CDR1 SGHTA and CDR2 FQGTGA. The junction had 12 bases not matched to a gene; V was cut back by 0 bases and J by 4 bases. This sample is part of a study of blood T cell repertoires in COVID-19. The overall study: Sites in the United States, Italy and Spain provided acute and convalescent COVID-19 samples. PBMCs, B-cell-depleted T cells, or T cells were the source of the cDNA or gDNA that made up the material.

Sequenced by immunoSEQ multiplex PCR; TCRdb stores in-frame clones only, minus some. This table holds approximately 220,000 clones, about nine tenths found once. Sequenced input: PBMCs or T cells enriched from blood (not recorded which). The TCR comes from a woman aged 40 to 55 with acute COVID-19. This chain uses TRBV7-3 with TRBJ1-2; 9 bases line up with TRBD1. The DNA of the CDR3 is TGTGCCAGCAGCTTAACTGGGGGACAGGGTATCGGGGCCTATGGCTACACCTTC. Translation: CASSLTGGQGIGAYGYTF.